One and the same sample provided the 29 T cell receptor beta chains below, sequenced in a study of T-cell reconstitution after alpha-beta-depleted transplantation in children. The library targeted TCRbeta and was prepared with unique molecular identifiers. TCRdb passed the PCR reads through MiXCR, listing each CDR3 protein once. The sample comprises about 610,000 distinct CDR3 sequences, approximately 10% of which are singletons, and roughly 4% rests with the top ten. The sample here was PBMCs from the stem cell graft donor, taken from the stem cell graft. All receptors come from a human donor who donated a stem cell graft to a child with acute myeloid leukemia.

This clonotype was counted many times. CDR3 nucleotides: TGCAGTGCTCTCCGGGACGGAGTTAATGAAAAACTGTTTTTT. As protein: CSALRDGVNEKLFF. The chain combines TRBV20-1 with TRBJ1-4, with D tentatively TRBD1 (5 bases). V lost 5 bases and J 4 bases, leaving 14 bases between the germline ends. The CDR3 totals 14 residues. Germline CDR1 DFQATT, CDR2 SNEGSKA (reference sequence).

The CDR3 nucleotides read TGTGCCAGCAGCTTAGAGGTAGGAGATCAGCCCCAGCATTTT. Its translation: CASSLEVGDQPQHF. The chain recombines TRBV7-9 with TRBJ1-5; no clear D. Germline-derived CDR1 and CDR2 are SEHNR and FQNEAQ (reference sequence). V lost 1 base and J 5 bases, leaving 9 bases between the germline ends. The CDR3 runs to 14 residues.

This clonotype showed up many times. The chain recombines TRBV2 with TRBJ2-5; D gene unclear. V lost 6 bases and J lost 2, with 1 base in between. Germline V gene lookup returns CDR1 SNHLY and CDR2 FYNNEI. The CDR3 is made up of 10 amino acids. The CDR3 reads CASRQETQYF. The CDR3 bases are TGTGCCAGCAGACAAGAGACCCAGTACTTC.

The chain links TRBV7-8 to TRBJ2-5; D could derive from TRBD1 or TRBD2 (8 bases each). Per germline, CDR1 SGHVS and CDR2 FQNEAQ. CDR3 length equals 16 residues. V was pared by 5 bases and J by 2 bases, with 18 bases between. CDR3 sequence (DNA): TGTGCCAGCAGCCGGGGGGGGGACAGGCGACAAGAGACCCAGTACTTC. Encoded protein: CASSRGGDRRQETQYF.

This clonotype was seen a handful of times. The rearrangement joins TRBV12-3 or TRBV12-4 to TRBJ2-7, with 10 positions matching TRBD2. The CDR3 is 14 amino acids. V lost 6 bases and J lost 5; bases outside the gene matches: 7. DNA of the CDR3: TGTGCCAGCAGCCTAGCGGGAGCGAAGCACGAGCAGTACTTC. This translates into CASSLAGAKHEQYF.

In this sample, this clonotype turned up a few times. The chain recombines TRBV5-1 with TRBJ1-5, with D perhaps TRBD1 (5 bases). In germline, CDR1 is SGHRS, CDR2 YFSETQ. The ends were cut back, 4 bases at V and 7 bases at J, with 12 bases in the middle. The CDR3 extends over 13 amino acids. The DNA of the CDR3 is TGCGCCAGCAGCCTGTATTGGGGCCAGCCCCAGCATTTT. This encodes CASSLYWGQPQHF.

V and J are TRBV12-3 or TRBV12-4 and TRBJ1-2; 7 bases agree with TRBD1. V was clipped by 5 bases and J by 7 bases; unmatched bases: 4. The CDR3 consists of 12 residues. Written as DNA, the CDR3 is TGTGCCAGCAGTCCCGGGACAGTTGGCTACACCTTC. Amino acids: CASSPGTVGYTF.

The rearrangement links TRBV7-9 to TRBJ2-5, with 10 positions matching TRBD1. V dropped 3 bases and J dropped 4; count of bases not matched to a gene: 5. Per germline, CDR1 SEHNR and CDR2 FQNEAQ (reference sequence). CDR3 size: 15 residues. CDR3 loop: CASSFPGQGTETQYF. The DNA for the CDR3 is TGTGCCAGCAGCTTCCCGGGACAGGGGACAGAGACCCAGTACTTC.

This clonotype came up a few times. The chain recombines TRBV20-1 with TRBJ2-3; D is perhaps TRBD1 or TRBD2 (5 bases each). This CDR3 has 14 amino acids. The germline V and J ends were trimmed by 3 bases and 6 bases, with 16 bases remaining between them. CDR1 is DFQATT and CDR2 is SNEGSKA in the germline V gene (reference sequence). CDR3 DNA sequence: TGCAGTGCTAGGACAGCGGTTGAGGCGGATACGCAGTATTTT. It codes for CSARTAVEADTQYF.

This clonotype showed up many times. CDR3 loop: CASSQDRSPYNEQFF. CDR3 DNA: TGCGCCAGCAGCCAAGATCGGTCCCCCTACAATGAGCAGTTCTTC. This chain connects TRBV4-3 to TRBJ2-1; D not certain. The germline V gene has CDR1 LGHNA and CDR2 YSLEER. The CDR3 has 15 amino acids. V dropped 0 bases and J dropped 2 bases, with 8 bases sitting between them.

This clonotype appeared many times. This sequence joins TRBV12-3 or TRBV12-4 and TRBJ2-2; the D is unclear. The CDR3 is 14 residues long. Trimming removed 2 bases at V and 2 bases at J, with 6 bases between. The CDR3 reads CASSLTINTGELFF. The CDR3 DNA reads as TGTGCCAGCAGTTTAACTATTAACACCGGGGAGCTGTTTTTT.

This clonotype was observed at least ten times. J is TRBJ2-7 and V is TRBV11-2; TRBD2 aligns across 9 bases. CDR1 is SGHAT, CDR2 FQNNGV, per germline. Trimming cost V 4 bases and J 3 bases; bases outside gene matches: 19. This CDR3 spans 19 amino acids. CDR3 amino acids: CASSSLSARALAGFYEQYF. In nucleotides, the CDR3 is TGTGCCAGCAGCTCGCTTTCTGCTAGAGCCCTAGCGGGATTCTACGAGCAGTACTTC.

The chain has TRBV5-1 and TRBJ1-3; D gene unclear. CDR3 size: 16 residues. Per germline, CDR1 SGHRS and CDR2 YFSETQ. Deletions cut 4 bases from V and 0 bases from J, with 14 bases between. CDR3 sequence reads: CASSPPDGRSGNTIYF. The CDR3 bases are TGCGCCAGCAGCCCACCGGACGGTCGCTCTGGAAACACCATATATTTT.

This clonotype was recorded a few times. The chain is built from TRBV4-2 and TRBJ1-1, with D unclear. Trimming removed 0 bases at V and 7 bases at J, with 9 bases between. The CDR3 is 13 amino acids. CDR1 and CDR2 (germline): LGHNA, YNFKEQ. CDR3 nucleotide sequence: TGTGCCAGCAGCCAAGACGGCGAACTTGAAGCTTTCTTT. This codes for CASSQDGELEAFF.

Ten or more counts support this clonotype. The genes are TRBV5-1 and TRBJ1-1; D not certain. CDR3 length: 12 amino acids. Germline V gives CDR1 SGHRS, CDR2 YFSETQ. Trimming shortened V by 0 bases and J by 5 bases, and 5 bases separated the two germline ends. Written as DNA, the CDR3 is TGCGCCAGCAGCTTGGAACGGACTGAAGCTTTCTTT. Protein: CASSLERTEAFF.

This clonotype turned up a few times. The chain recombines TRBV5-1 with TRBJ2-7; maybe TRBD2 (5 bases). Germline loops: CDR1 SGHRS, CDR2 YFSETQ. The CDR3 runs 14 residues. V was clipped by 0 bases and J by 3 bases, with 10 bases between them. This CDR3 reads CASSLGGADYEQYF. CDR3 coding DNA: TGCGCCAGCAGCTTGGGGGGAGCGGACTACGAGCAGTACTTC.

The CDR3 sequence is CASSDGQGQREKLFF. CDR3 DNA: TGTGCCAGCAGTGATGGACAGGGCCAAAGGGAAAAACTGTTTTTT. The chain uses TRBV12-3 or TRBV12-4 and TRBJ1-4, with 8 bases lining up with TRBD1. CDR3 size: 15 residues. V lost 5 bases to trimming and J lost 8 bases; unmatched junction nucleotides: 10.

The chain recombines TRBV12-3 or TRBV12-4 with TRBJ2-5, with TRBD2 matching over 8 bases. V lost 2 bases and J lost 5; bases outside the gene matches: 4. CDR3 size: 14 residues. CDR3 DNA: TGTGCCAGCAGTTTAACGGGAGGGCCTGAGACCCAGTACTTC. As protein: CASSLTGGPETQYF.

The table lists this clonotype with many counts. This rearrangement joins TRBV7-8 to TRBJ2-2; D unresolved. This CDR3 is built from 18 residues. Looked up from germline, CDR1 is SGHVS and CDR2 is FQNEAQ. Trimming stripped 0 bases from V and 4 bases from J, with 18 bases between. Here the CDR3 reads CASSLALRISRVTGELFF. The CDR3 bases are TGTGCCAGCAGCTTAGCGCTCCGCATTTCTAGGGTCACCGGGGAGCTGTTTTTT.

This clonotype has ten or more counts. The chain is built from TRBV29-1 and TRBJ2-5; 8 bases line up with TRBD1. The CDR3 runs 13 residues. CDR1 and CDR2 (germline): SQVTM, ANQGSEA. Trimming removed 7 bases from V and 1 base from J; junction bases left unmatched: 5. The CDR3 bases are TGCAGCGCTCAAGGACAGGGCCAAGAGACCCAGTACTTC. The encoded protein is CSAQGQGQETQYF.

The chain links TRBV7-2 to TRBJ2-6; D is ambiguous. V was clipped by 9 bases and J by 1 base, with 13 bases between them. The length of the CDR3 is 15 residues. Germline CDR1 and CDR2: SGHTA and FQGNSA. The DNA of the CDR3 is TGTGCCAGTCGCAGCTCGGCGTCTGGGGCCAACGTCCTGACTTTC. Protein product: CASRSSASGANVLTF.

This clonotype appeared a few times. V gene TRBV29-1 combines with J gene TRBJ2-4; D possibly corresponds to TRBD2 (6 bases). V was pared by 3 bases and J by 4 bases, with 7 bases between. The germline CDR1 and CDR2 sequences are SQVTM and ANQGSEA. The CDR3 spans 12 residues. Written as DNA, the CDR3 is TGCAGCGTTGAGGAGGGGAAAAACATTCAGTACTTC. This encodes CSVEEGKNIQYF.

This clonotype was picked up many times. The chain employs TRBV12-3 or TRBV12-4 and TRBJ2-7; 7 bases fit TRBD2. CDR3 size: 14 residues. Trimming took 1 base from V and 0 from J; bases not matched to a gene: 0. This chain's CDR3 is CASSLGTSSYEQYF. The CDR3 region has the DNA TGTGCCAGCAGTTTAGGGACTAGCTCCTACGAGCAGTACTTC.

This clonotype was observed a few times. The rearrangement joins TRBV6-6 to TRBJ1-4, with TRBD1 as a possible D gene (5 bases). The CDR3 has 13 residues. Looked up from germline, CDR1 is MNHNY and CDR2 is SVGAGI (reference sequence). The ends were cut back, 6 bases at V and 7 bases at J, with 12 bases in the middle. CDR3 sequence (DNA): TGTGCCAGCAGCACCGGGACCGGTGAAAAACTGTTTTTT. This encodes CASSTGTGEKLFF.

This clonotype was observed a few times. V gene TRBV11-2 combines with J gene TRBJ1-6; TRBD1 is a possible D gene (5 bases). The CDR3 totals 16 residues. Trimming removed 2 bases from V and 9 bases from J, with 17 bases in between. The germline V gene encodes CDR1 SGHAT and CDR2 FQNNGV. The CDR3 nucleotides read TGTGCCAGCAGCTTACAGGGCGGGCCCCAGGGTTCACCCCTCCACTTT. Amino acid sequence: CASSLQGGPQGSPLHF.

This chain uses TRBV30 with TRBJ2-5; D is possibly TRBD1 or TRBD2 (5 bases each). Germline V gene sequence: CDR1 GTSNPN, CDR2 SVGIG (reference sequence). The CDR3 is made up of 13 amino acids. Trimming removed 2 bases from V and 6 bases from J, with 13 bases in between. The CDR3 DNA reads TGTGCCTGGAGTTCGAACATGGGACAGACCCAGTACTTC. Its protein product is CAWSSNMGQTQYF.

This clonotype was seen a handful of times. The chain uses TRBV5-5 and TRBJ2-5, with TRBD2 identical over 11 bases. This CDR3 contains 16 residues. Per germline, CDR1 SGHKS and CDR2 YYEKEE (reference sequence). Trimming cost V 4 bases and J 4 bases; bases outside gene matches: 9. As DNA, the CDR3 is TGTGCCAGCAGCCCCCGGACTAGCGGGCCCCCAGAGACCCAGTACTTC. Translating gives CASSPRTSGPPETQYF.

This clonotype was recorded a few times. The chain employs TRBV7-9 and TRBJ1-2; D is unclear. Germline lookup yields CDR1 SEHNR and CDR2 FQNEAQ (reference sequence). V shed 1 base and J shed 6 bases, with 9 bases lying between them. The CDR3 sequence is 13 residues long. CDR3 sequence reads: CASSLVNGDGYTF. CDR3 coding DNA: TGTGCCAGCAGCTTAGTGAACGGGGATGGCTACACCTTC.

This clonotype was seen a few times. The chain links TRBV4-3 to TRBJ2-7, with D perhaps matching TRBD2 (6 bases). Per germline, CDR1 LGHNA and CDR2 YSLEER. V lost 0 bases and J lost 3, with 12 bases in between. The CDR3 contains 15 residues. CDR3 bases: TGCGCCAGCAGCCAAGATTTGGTCGGGGGCTACGAGCAGTACTTC. Amino acid sequence: CASSQDLVGGYEQYF.